The source of this T cell receptor (beta chain) is a study of CD8 T cells in ankylosing spondylitis (dated by TCRdb to about 2017). Notes on the research overall: T cell receptor beta repertoires were profiled in healthy donors and ankylosing spondylitis patients so that disease-linked TCR variants could be found. The full study cohort comprised around 23 ankylosing spondylitis patients and about a hundred healthy donors. Samples of peripheral blood were taken, and for ankylosing spondylitis patients, synovial fluid was collected as well.

The CDR3 runs 14 residues from the cysteine to the phenylalanine. CDR3 DNA only is kept here, 42 bases in frame from base 1. At the junction V is shortened by 6 bases and J by 0 bases, with 9 bases in between. TCRdb lists the instrument as Illumina HiSeq 2500. Quantitative 5'-RACE with molecular barcodes was the method used to prepare the TCR beta libraries. In the source study's methods: To identify disease-linked TCR variants, a new computational method was used, one built on a probabilistic model of VDJ rearrangement. The public sequencing data were trimmed at Q25 with fastp and processed into clonotypes with MiXCR by TCRdb, which kept only in-frame beta chains. Rows are unified per CDR3 protein, each entry keeping the most common DNA and genes. The V and J calls were determined by TCRdb, not by the authors. Across this sample there are fewer than 450,000 distinct CDR3 sequences, with roughly 15% seen only once. The top ten hold just over 1% of the sample.

There are a few counts of this clonotype. Its antigen has not been determined. No much larger clonotype is one base removed from it; base qualities were not supplied. Findings and caveats that apply to the study as a whole: Some motif variants had previously been reported in the synovial fluid and blood of reactive arthritis patients, which suggests shared mechanisms of disease initiation. The disease-linked clones had a CD8+ phenotype and were found at relatively low frequencies in peripheral blood. The disease-linked clones were reported to be significantly enriched in matched synovial fluid samples from ankylosing spondylitis patients. A TCR beta motif of eight highly homologous amino acid variants appeared characteristic of blood from ankylosing spondylitis patients.

Sequenced input: blood, either unsorted or a sorted T cell fraction (not recorded which). The receptor was derived from a male donor with ankylosing spondylitis. The V and J genes are TRBV12-3 or TRBV12-4 and TRBJ1-3; confidence is insufficient to name the D gene. The DNA sequence is as follows: TGTGCCAGCAGGCCCCAGTTCTCTGGAAACACCATATATTTT. It specifies CASRPQFSGNTIYF.